The rows below give T cell receptor beta chains drawn from one sample of a study of CD8 T cells in ankylosing spondylitis. Each CDR3 protein is one row after TCRdb ran MiXCR on the 5' RACE reads. The table records 120,000 or so distinct CDR3 sequences, roughly 15% of them present only once. Sequenced sample: blood, either unsorted or a sorted T cell fraction (not recorded which). The source of these receptors is a female donor with ankylosing spondylitis or in good health (not recorded which). CDR3s include the opening cysteine and the closing phenylalanine or tryptophan. A D gene is named only where the DNA matches it firmly. A clone size is listed for some rows: how often the clone was seen (once, few, many), or a class if it is expanded.

TRBJ2-1 TRBV9 many - TGTGCCAGCAGCTTCGGAGATGCGGGAAACAATGAGCAGTTCTTC CASSFGDAGNNEQFF
TRBJ2-1 TRBV18 few - TGTGCCAGCTCACCACTAAGAAAACATCAGGGTAGATTGCCCAACAATGAGCAGTTCTTC CASSPLRKHQGRLPNNEQFF
TRBJ2-5 TRBV24-1 many - TGTGCCACCAGTGACTATCAAGAGACCCAGTACTTC CATSDYQETQYF
TRBJ2-1 TRBV6-4 few TRBD2 TGTGCCAGCAGTGACTCAGAGACTAGCGGAGACTACAATGAGCAGTTCTTC CASSDSETSGDYNEQFF
TRBJ1-2 TRBV7-2 - - TGTGCCAGCAGCTTACGGACAGTGGGGAATGGCTACACCTTC CASSLRTVGNGYTF
TRBJ2-1 TRBV20-1 - - TGCAGTGCAAAGACAGCGGAGGATTACAATGAGCAGTTCTTC CSAKTAEDYNEQFF
TRBJ2-3 TRBV19 few TRBD2 TGTGCCAGTAGTATGCAGCGGGGACCAGATACGCAGTATTTT CASSMQRGPDTQYF
TRBJ2-3 TRBV5-1 few - TGCGCCAGCAGACATACGACTGGCACAGATACGCAGTATTTT CASRHTTGTDTQYF
TRBJ2-7 TRBV6-5 few - TGTGCCAGCAGTTATTCTCAGGGGTCCCACGAGCAGTACTTC CASSYSQGSHEQYF
TRBJ2-6 TRBV5-1 many - TGCGCCAGCAGCTTGTTAGCGGCTGTCCCTTCTGGGGCCAACGTCCTGACTTTC CASSLLAAVPSGANVLTF
TRBJ2-1 TRBV5-4 once - TGTGCCAGCGCACGGCGCGATGCCTACAATGAGCAGTTCTTC CASARRDAYNEQFF
TRBJ2-7 TRBV29-1 many TRBD1 TGCAGCGTTGAAGGCGACAGGGGCAAAAACGAGCAGTACTTC CSVEGDRGKNEQYF
TRBJ2-7 TRBV29-1 many - TGCAGCGTTGAAACAGGGAAAGCACCCGTTTTC CSVETGKAPVF
TRBJ2-7 TRBV10-3 - - TGTGCCGGATGGACAGAGGGATCCTACGAGCAGTACTTC CAGWTEGSYEQYF
TRBJ2-2 TRBV5-1 few - TGCGCCAGCAGCTCAGGCAGGGCGGACGGGGAGCTGTTTTTT CASSSGRADGELFF
TRBJ1-1 TRBV5-1 many - TGCGCCAGCCGGTCGACAGGGAACACTGAAGCTTTCTTT CASRSTGNTEAFF
TRBJ2-4 TRBV12-3/TRBV12-4 - - TGTGCCAGCAGTTCGTACCTTCTGGCCAAAAACATTCAGTACTTC CASSSYLLAKNIQYF
TRBJ1-1 TRBV20-1 - - TGCAGTGCTAGAGATTTGAGGGCACCGGATCTTGAAGCTTTCTTT CSARDLRAPDLEAFF
TRBJ1-4 TRBV7-7 - TRBD1 TGTGCTAGCAGCCCAGGGGGCACTAATGAAAAACTGTTTTTT CASSPGGTNEKLFF
TRBJ2-2 TRBV2 - - TGTGCCAGCCGAGTGGCGGGTCTGAACACCGGGGAGCTGTTTTTT CASRVAGLNTGELFF
TRBJ2-3 TRBV7-6 many - TGTGCCAGCAGCTTAGCGGGCGATATGGGAGATACGCAGTATTTT CASSLAGDMGDTQYF
TRBJ2-1 TRBV5-5 few TRBD1 TGTGCCAGCAGCTTGGTCTGGCAGGGGGCTGGGGTATTGTATGAGCAGTTCTTC CASSLVWQGAGVLYEQFF
TRBJ2-2 TRBV6-5 many - TGTGCCAGCAGTTACAAGGCAGGGGGGGCCGGGGAGCTGTTTTTT CASSYKAGGAGELFF